The 23 T cell receptor beta chains below come from one sample, sequenced in a study of OX40 agonist ivuxolimab in advanced cancers. Using immunoSEQ multiplex PCR, the repertoire was profiled, and TCRdb retains in-frame clones only, with some absent. Of tens of thousands of clones detected, approximately 88% appear once; the ten largest clones hold over 4%. Here the sequenced sample was CD4+ or CD8+ T cells sorted from blood, taken in a trial of the OX40 agonist ivuxolimab. These receptors were collected from an adult with an advanced solid tumor such as melanoma, head and neck, liver or kidney cancer.

The chain is built from TRBV6-6 and TRBJ2-1; possible D gene TRBD2, 6 bases. There are 13 residues in the CDR3. Germline V lookup: CDR1 MNHNY, CDR2 SVGAGI (reference sequence). The V gene lost 8 bases and the J gene lost 3 bases, with 11 bases spanning the gap. The CDR3 spells CASRTGVYNEQFF. In nucleotides, the CDR3 is TGTGCCAGCCGGACGGGGGTCTACAATGAGCAGTTCTTC.

The genes are TRBV18 and TRBJ1-1; D is perhaps TRBD1 (6 bases). Germline assignment: CDR1 KGHSH and CDR2 LQKENI. This CDR3 has 13 residues. Trimming pared 9 bases from V and 3 bases from J, leaving 14 bases between. CDR3 amino acids: CASNQGLDTEAFF. The CDR3 DNA sequence: TGTGCCAGTAACCAGGGGTTGGACACTGAAGCTTTCTTT.

This chain joins TRBV18 and TRBJ2-5, with TRBD1 matching 10 bases. The CDR3 runs 17 residues. Unmatched junction bases numbered 13, after V lost 4 bases and J lost 5 bases. Germline lookup yields CDR1 KGHSH and CDR2 LQKENI. The CDR3 DNA sequence: TGTGCCAGCTCACTTTACTCCGGGACAGGGGCTTTGGAGACCCAGTACTTC. Its translation: CASSLYSGTGALETQYF.

This chain connects TRBV29-1 to TRBJ1-2, with 8 positions matching TRBD1. Per the germline V gene, CDR1 is SQVTM and CDR2 is ANQGSEA. Trimming at V came to 7 bases and at J to 4 bases, leaving 8 bases not matched to a gene. CDR3 length equals 13 residues. The CDR3 DNA sequence: TGCAGCGCACTCACAGGGGGTGGCTATGGCTACACCTTC. Translation: CSALTGGGYGYTF.

V is TRBV10-1 and J is TRBJ1-1; D may be TRBD1 (5 bases). The V and J ends lost 4 bases and 3 bases respectively, with 9 bases between them. CDR3 length equals 13 residues. CDR1 WNHNN and CDR2 SYGVQD come from the germline V gene (reference sequence). This CDR3 is CASSVSRDTEAFF. CDR3 in DNA: TGCGCCAGCAGTGTATCCAGGGACACTGAAGCTTTCTTT.

About this clone itself: Relative to the germline gene, one junction end is altered; a read error may explain this. The gene calls are TRBV11-2 and TRBJ1-2, with no clear D. This CDR3 has 13 amino acids. Germline values: CDR1 SGHAT, CDR2 FQNNGV. Written as DNA, the CDR3 is TGTGCCAGCAGTTTAGAGCCCGAGTCCGGCTACACCTTC. Amino acids: CASSLEPESGYTF.

The table lists this clone with a few counts. The V call is TRBV5-8, the J call TRBJ1-4; no definite D call. Between the trimmed V and J ends, which lost 10 bases and 4 bases, there was a span of 14 bases. Germline CDR1 and CDR2: SGHTS and YDEGEE. This CDR3 region has 13 residues. Here the CDR3 reads CASPLGYNEKLFF. CDR3 nucleotides: TGTGCCTCCCCGTTGGGATATAATGAAAAACTGTTTTTT.

V usage is TRBV2 and J usage is TRBJ1-6; D is uncertain. CDR1 is SNHLY and CDR2 is FYNNEI in the germline V gene. This CDR3 has 14 amino acids. V lost 7 bases to trimming and J lost 9 bases, with 16 bases between them. CDR3 in amino acids: CASTGSFVSSPLHF. CDR3 DNA: TGTGCCAGCACGGGCTCTTTTGTGAGTTCACCCCTCCACTTT.

This chain connects TRBV6-5 to TRBJ2-2; 10 nucleotides align to TRBD2. Per the germline V gene, CDR1 is MNHEY and CDR2 is SVGAGI. This CDR3 has 16 residues. Losses at the gene ends were 0 bases for V and 4 bases for J; bases not matched to a gene: 2. CDR3 sequence reads: CASSYSTSGTTGELFF. As DNA, the CDR3 is TGTGCCAGCAGTTACTCCACTAGCGGGACCACCGGGGAGCTGTTTTTT.

V usage is TRBV5-4 and J usage is TRBJ2-5, with 9 nucleotides matching TRBD2. Germline-derived CDR1 and CDR2 are SGHNT and YYREEE (reference sequence). After removal of 2 bases from V and 4 bases from J, the junction contained 6 bases not matched to a gene. The CDR3 is 15 residues long. For the CDR3, the DNA is TGTGCCAGCAGCTTCCGAGCGGGAGGCGGAGAGACCCAGTACTTC. Its translation is CASSFRAGGGETQYF. Full variable domain (outside the CDR3, taken from reference TRBV5-4 and TRBJ2-5): ETGVTQSPTHLIKTRGQQVTLRCSSQSGHNTVSWYQQALGQGPQFIFQYYREEENGRGNFPPRFSGLQFPNYSSELNVNALELDDSALYLCASSFRAGGGETQYFGPGTRLLVL.

This clone is a singleton in its sample. The chain links TRBV19 to TRBJ2-1, with D possibly being TRBD2 (6 bases). The V end lost 6 bases, the J end lost 1 base, and 10 bases lay between the germline ends. CDR3 length equals 14 residues. Germline V CDR1 and CDR2: LNHDA, SQIVND (reference sequence). CDR3 protein: CASRPGLSYNEQFF. In nucleotides, the CDR3 is TGTGCCAGTAGGCCGGGACTTTCCTACAATGAGCAGTTCTTC.

This chain joins TRBV28 and TRBJ1-2, with 8 nucleotides matching TRBD1. Germline V gene sequence: CDR1 MDHEN, CDR2 SYDVKM. The V gene end was trimmed by 6 bases and the J gene end by 7 bases; junction bases not matched to a gene: 16. The CDR3 extends over 16 amino acids. CDR3 DNA sequence: TGTGCCAGCAGCCTACCTCCCGGACAGGGAATTAGTGGCTACACCTTC. It specifies CASSLPPGQGISGYTF.

The chain is built from TRBV28 and TRBJ2-3, with 8 nucleotides matching TRBD1. The CDR3 sequence is 14 residues long. V dropped 8 bases and J dropped 3; count of bases not matched to a gene: 7. Germline V lookup: CDR1 MDHEN, CDR2 SYDVKM. CDR3 protein: CASGQGGRTDTQYF. For the CDR3, the DNA is TGTGCCAGCGGACAGGGTGGTAGAACAGATACGCAGTATTTT.

V usage is TRBV19 and J usage is TRBJ1-5; a possible D gene is TRBD1 (5 bases). This CDR3 comprises 17 residues. Germline CDR1 and CDR2: LNHDA and SQIVND (reference sequence). The V end lost 0 bases, the J end lost 1 base, and 13 bases lay between the germline ends. In nucleotides, the CDR3 is TGTGCCAGTAGTATAGATCTGTCAGGGAGGAGCAATCAGCCCCAGCATTTT. Its protein product is CASSIDLSGRSNQPQHF.

The chain links TRBV6-6 to TRBJ1-1, with D possibly TRBD1 on 6 matching bases. Germline CDR1 is MNHNY and CDR2 is SVGAGI (reference sequence). Deletions cut 1 base from V and 5 bases from J, with 11 bases between. CDR3 length equals 14 residues. The CDR3 spells CASSYWGAQTEAFF. In DNA, the CDR3 is TGTGCCAGCAGTTACTGGGGGGCGCAGACTGAAGCTTTCTTT.

The chain recombines TRBV27 with TRBJ2-3, with 10 bases fitting TRBD1. Per the germline V gene, CDR1 is MNHEY and CDR2 is SMNVEV (reference sequence). V was clipped by 1 base and J by 6 bases; unmatched bases: 7. CDR3 length equals 16 residues. The CDR3 is CASSLYGTGEADTQYF. CDR3 coding DNA: TGTGCCAGCAGTTTATATGGGACAGGGGAAGCCGATACGCAGTATTTT.

The V and J genes are TRBV2 and TRBJ2-5; D remains ambiguous. The germline CDR1 and CDR2 sequences are SNHLY and FYNNEI. Trimming stripped 7 bases from V and 3 bases from J, with 6 bases between. The CDR3 has 11 residues. The CDR3 bases are TGTGCCAGCAAAAGGGAAGAGACCCAGTACTTC. Its translation: CASKREETQYF.

The chain carries TRBV7-2 and TRBJ2-7; no clear D gene. V was clipped by 5 bases and J by 4 bases, with 9 bases between them. CDR1 is SGHTA and CDR2 is FQGNSA in the germline V gene. The CDR3 extends over 12 amino acids. The CDR3 DNA is TGTGCCAGCAGCAGCCGGCAGTACGAGCAGTACTTC. It encodes CASSSRQYEQYF.

This clone showed up just once. The DNA of the CDR3 is TGTGCCAGTGGGGCTAGCGGGAACACCGGGGAGCTGTTTTTT. It specifies CASGASGNTGELFF. This chain links TRBV19 with TRBJ2-2; TRBD2 aligns across 7 bases. The CDR3 is 14 amino acids. Looked up from germline, CDR1 is LNHDA and CDR2 is SQIVND (reference sequence). The ends lost 8 bases at V and 1 base at J; junction bases unmatched: 4.

CDR3: CASSGLAATGTGELFF. For the CDR3, the DNA is TGTGCCAGCAGTGGTCTAGCGGCCACGGGGACCGGGGAGCTGTTTTTT. The chain is built from TRBV6-1 and TRBJ2-2; 7 positions match TRBD2. The V gene's germline CDR1 is MNHNS and CDR2 SASEGT. V lost 4 bases and J lost 5; bases outside the gene matches: 10. CDR3 length equals 16 residues.

This clone was recorded only once. The chain employs TRBV27 and TRBJ2-6, with 7 positions matching TRBD1. CDR3 size: 19 residues. V lost 2 bases and J lost 4; bases outside the gene matches: 14. Germline CDR1 MNHEY, CDR2 SMNVEV (reference sequence). In DNA form, the CDR3 reads TGTGCCAGCAGTTTAGGGGCCGGGACAGTAGTTGGAGGGGCCAACGTCCTGACTTTC. This gives the protein CASSLGAGTVVGGANVLTF.

This chain connects TRBV5-1 to TRBJ2-7, with 9 nucleotides matching TRBD1. The CDR3 totals 14 residues. V trimming: 2 bases; J trimming: 3 bases; junction bases outside the gene matches: 3. Germline CDR1 reads SGHRS; CDR2 reads YFSETQ. CDR3 bases: TGCGCCAGCAGCTTCCCGGGACAGGGCTACGAGCAGTACTTC. Its protein product is CASSFPGQGYEQYF.

The chain combines TRBV7-6 with TRBJ2-3, with D possibly matching TRBD2 (5 bases). V was shortened by 1 base and J by 4 bases, with 9 bases between the two germline ends. Germline V gene data show CDR1 as SGHVS and CDR2 as FNYEAQ. This CDR3 has 14 residues. This CDR3 reads CASSLGGSSDTQYF. Written as DNA, the CDR3 is TGTGCCAGCAGCTTAGGAGGGAGTTCAGATACGCAGTATTTT.